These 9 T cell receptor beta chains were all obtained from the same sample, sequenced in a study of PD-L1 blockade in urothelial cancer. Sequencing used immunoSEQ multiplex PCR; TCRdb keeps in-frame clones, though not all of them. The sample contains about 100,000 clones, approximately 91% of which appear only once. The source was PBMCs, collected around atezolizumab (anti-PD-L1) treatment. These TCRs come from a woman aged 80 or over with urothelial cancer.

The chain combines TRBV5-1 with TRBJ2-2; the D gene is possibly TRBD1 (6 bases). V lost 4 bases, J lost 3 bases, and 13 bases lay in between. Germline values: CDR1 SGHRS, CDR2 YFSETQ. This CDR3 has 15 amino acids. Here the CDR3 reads CASSRSGVDTGELFF. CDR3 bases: TGCGCCAGCAGCCGGTCAGGGGTGGACACCGGGGAGCTGTTTTTT.

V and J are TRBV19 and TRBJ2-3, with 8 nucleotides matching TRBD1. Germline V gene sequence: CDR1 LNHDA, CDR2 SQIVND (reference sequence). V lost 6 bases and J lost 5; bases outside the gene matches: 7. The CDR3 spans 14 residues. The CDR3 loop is CASSRTGWGDTQYF. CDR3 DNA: TGTGCCAGTAGCAGGACAGGGTGGGGAGATACGCAGTATTTT.

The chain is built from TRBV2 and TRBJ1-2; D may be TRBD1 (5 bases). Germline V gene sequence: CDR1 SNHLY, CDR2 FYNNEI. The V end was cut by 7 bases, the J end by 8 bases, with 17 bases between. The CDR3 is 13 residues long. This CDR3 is CASNTRAGRGYTF. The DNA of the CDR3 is TGTGCCAGCAACACCCGCGCAGGGCGAGGCTACACCTTC.

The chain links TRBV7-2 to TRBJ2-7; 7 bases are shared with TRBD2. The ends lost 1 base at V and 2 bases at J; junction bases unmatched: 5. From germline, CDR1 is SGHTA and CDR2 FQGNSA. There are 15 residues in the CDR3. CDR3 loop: CASSLEGLAAYEQYF. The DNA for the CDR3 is TGTGCCAGCAGCTTAGAAGGCCTAGCGGCCTACGAGCAGTACTTC.

CDR3 protein: CASSPTEHGTDTQYF. For the CDR3, the DNA is TGTGCCAGCAGTCCCACAGAACACGGTACAGATACGCAGTATTTT. The rearrangement uses TRBV28 and TRBJ2-3; D not certain. Between the trimmed V and J ends, which lost 5 bases and 3 bases, there was a span of 15 bases. Germline-derived CDR1 and CDR2 are MDHEN and SYDVKM. This CDR3 region has 15 residues.

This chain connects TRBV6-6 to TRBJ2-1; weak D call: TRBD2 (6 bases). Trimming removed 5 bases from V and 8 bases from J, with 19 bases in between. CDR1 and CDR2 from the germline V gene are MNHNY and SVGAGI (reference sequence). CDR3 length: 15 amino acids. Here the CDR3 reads CASSRDQSWRDEQFF. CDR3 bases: TGTGCCAGCAGTAGAGATCAGTCTTGGAGGGATGAGCAGTTCTTC.

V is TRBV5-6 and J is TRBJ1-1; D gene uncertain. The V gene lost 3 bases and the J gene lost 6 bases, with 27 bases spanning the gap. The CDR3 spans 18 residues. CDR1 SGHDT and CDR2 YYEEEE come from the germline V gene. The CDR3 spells CASSSLVAGGNLRAEAFF. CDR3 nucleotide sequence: TGTGCCAGCAGCTCTCTCGTGGCCGGTGGCAACTTGCGGGCTGAAGCTTTCTTT.

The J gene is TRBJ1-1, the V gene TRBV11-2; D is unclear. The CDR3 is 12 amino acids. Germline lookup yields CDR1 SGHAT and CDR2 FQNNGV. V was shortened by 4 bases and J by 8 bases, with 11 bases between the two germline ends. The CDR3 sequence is CASSYHGAEAFF. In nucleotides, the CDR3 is TGTGCCAGCAGCTACCACGGAGCGGAAGCTTTCTTT.

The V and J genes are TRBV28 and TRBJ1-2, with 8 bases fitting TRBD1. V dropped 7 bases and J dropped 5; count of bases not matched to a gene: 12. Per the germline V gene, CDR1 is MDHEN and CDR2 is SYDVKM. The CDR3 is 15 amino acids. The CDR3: CASTPIGTGGYGYTF. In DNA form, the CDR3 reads TGTGCCAGCACCCCTATCGGGACAGGCGGTTATGGCTACACCTTC.